The T cell receptor beta chain described here comes from a study of CD8+ T cells in alopecia areata. General study findings and limits: Administration of tofacitinib significantly diminished scalp clonality and expanded CD8+ clones within the top 100.

Sequencing relied on a cDNA template that was reverse transcribed from extracted RNA. Here immunoSEQ multiplex PCR was the method, and the copy in TCRdb shows in-frame clones only, minus some. The sample includes approximately 110,000 clones, roughly 50% of them seen just once. This CDR3 is built from 13 residues. Per germline, CDR1 SGHRS and CDR2 YFSETQ. Remarks on this clone: The antigen remains undetermined. The junction departs from germline at one end; a sequencing error may be responsible.

Treatment defined: oral pan-JAK inhibitor, 5-10 mg twice daily. This chain uses TRBV5-1 with TRBJ1-5; weak D call: TRBD1 (5 bases). Sequencing used CD4+ T cells sorted from blood, obtained at week 24, from a patient treated with tofacitinib. This receptor was taken from a human donor with alopecia areata. The CDR3 bases are TGCGCCAGCAGTTTGGGACCGGATCAGCCCCAGCATTTT. Translating it yields CASSLGPDQPQHF.